This T cell receptor (beta chain) was documented in a study of blood T cells in healthy people across ages. Study-wide results and limits: In long-lived donors, naive CD4+ cell counts and diversity exceeded those of aged donors. Conclusively comparing naive with antigen-experienced cells was impossible with unsorted PBMCs.

Donors were healthy Caucasian individuals from Russia aged roughly 6 to 90. The CDR3 is 18 residues long. Germline V gene data show CDR1 as KGHDR and CDR2 as SFDVKD. The J segment lost 1 base and the V segment lost 4 bases, leaving 6 bases of the junction unmatched. A J-beta primer mix and a sample-barcoded 5' primer were used in a second PCR of roughly 6 to 11 cycles. TCRdb passed the 5' RACE reads through MiXCR, listing each CDR3 protein once. The sample includes about 1.5 million distinct CDR3 sequences, 42% seen only once; the top ten take around 8%. As for this clonotype: The target antigen is unknown.

The sequencing input was blood. The source of this sequence is a young woman in good health. V and J are TRBV24-1 and TRBJ2-3; 14 nucleotides agree with TRBD2. CDR3: CATSDLRLAGGRTDTQYF. CDR3 in DNA: TGTGCCACCAGTGACCTGAGACTAGCGGGAGGGCGCACAGATACGCAGTATTTT.